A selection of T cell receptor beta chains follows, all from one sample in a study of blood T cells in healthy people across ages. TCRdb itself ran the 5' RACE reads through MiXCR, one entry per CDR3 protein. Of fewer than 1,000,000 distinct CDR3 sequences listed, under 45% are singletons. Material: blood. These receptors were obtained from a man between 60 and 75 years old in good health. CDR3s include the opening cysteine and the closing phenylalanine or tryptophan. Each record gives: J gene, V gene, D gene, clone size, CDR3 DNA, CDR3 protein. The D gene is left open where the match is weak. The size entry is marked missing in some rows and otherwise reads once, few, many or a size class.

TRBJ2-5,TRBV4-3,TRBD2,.,TGCGCCAGCAGCCAAGACTGGCGGGGGAGGGAAGAGACCCAGTACTTC,CASSQDWRGREETQYF
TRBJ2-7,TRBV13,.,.,TGTGCCAGCAGCTTAGGACGGCTCGCGGGGAGCACCTACGAGCAGTACTTC,CASSLGRLAGSTYEQYF
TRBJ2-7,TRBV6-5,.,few,TGTGCCAGCAGTTTTAGGGTGAGCTCCTACGAGCAGTACTTC,CASSFRVSSYEQYF
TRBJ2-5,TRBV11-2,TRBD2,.,TGTGCCAGCAGCCCGGGGGGGATGTACCAAGAGACCCAGTACTTC,CASSPGGMYQETQYF
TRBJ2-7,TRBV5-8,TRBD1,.,TGTGCCAGCAGCAACGGACAGGGGTACTACGAGCAGTACTTC,CASSNGQGYYEQYF
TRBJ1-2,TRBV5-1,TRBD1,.,TGCGCCAGCAGCCCGGACAGGGTTGGCTACACCTTC,CASSPDRVGYTF
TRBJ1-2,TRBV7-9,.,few,TGTGCCAGCAGCTTCGGGACTCACTCGCCGGAGGGCTACACCTTC,CASSFGTHSPEGYTF
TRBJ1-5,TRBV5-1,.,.,TGCGCCAGCAGCTTGGACGGCTTTGGCAATCAGCCCCAGCATTTT,CASSLDGFGNQPQHF
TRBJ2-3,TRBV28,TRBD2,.,TGTGCCAGCAGTTTGCTAGCGGGGGGGCGGGTAGATACGCAGTATTTT,CASSLLAGGRVDTQYF
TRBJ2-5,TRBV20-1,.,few,TGCAGTGCTAGAGAATTTCTGGAGACCCAGTACTTC,CSAREFLETQYF
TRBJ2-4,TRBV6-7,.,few,TGTGCCAGCAATCGGAGGGCTTCCCTAGCCAAAAACATTCAGTACTTC,CASNRRASLAKNIQYF
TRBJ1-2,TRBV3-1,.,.,TGTGCCAGCAGCCAAGCCCCGCAGGGGAGACATGGCTACACCTTC,CASSQAPQGRHGYTF
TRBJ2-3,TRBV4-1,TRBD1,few,TGCGCCAGCAGCCAAACAGGGGGCAGGACAGATACGCAGTATTTT,CASSQTGGRTDTQYF
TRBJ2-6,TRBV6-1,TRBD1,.,TGTGCCAGCAAGAGGTCCGGGACAGGGACATCTGGGGCCAACGTCCTGACTTTC,CASKRSGTGTSGANVLTF
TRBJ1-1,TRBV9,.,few,TGTGCCAGCAGCGTAAGCCTGAACACTGAAGCTTTCTTT,CASSVSLNTEAFF
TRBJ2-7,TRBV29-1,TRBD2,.,TGCAGCGTGCGCGTAAGGGGAACAGGGGGTACTAGCGGGGCCTCCTACGAGCAGTACTTC,CSVRVRGTGGTSGASYEQYF
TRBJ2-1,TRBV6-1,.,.,TGTGCCAGCAGTTTGACAGAGGCCTCCTACAATGAGCAGTTCTTC,CASSLTEASYNEQFF
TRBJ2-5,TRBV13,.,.,TGTGCCAGCAGCTCGGGACTTGAGACCCAGTACTTC,CASSSGLETQYF
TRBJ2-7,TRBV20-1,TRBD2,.,TGCAGTGCTAAAGGTACCGGGACTAGCAACGAGCAGTACTTC,CSAKGTGTSNEQYF
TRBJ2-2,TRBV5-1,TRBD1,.,TGCGCCAGCAGCCGGGACAGCCCTCACACCGGGGAGCTGTTTTTT,CASSRDSPHTGELFF
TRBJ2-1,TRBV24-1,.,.,TGTGCCACCAGTGATGCGCCAACCCTTGGACGGGAACTCACCTACAATGAGCAGTTCTTC,CATSDAPTLGRELTYNEQFF
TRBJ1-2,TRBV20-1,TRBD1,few,TGCAGTGCACCTACAGGGGGATTACGTCGGGTAAACTATGGCTACACCTTC,CSAPTGGLRRVNYGYTF
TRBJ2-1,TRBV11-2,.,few,TGTGCCAGCAGCCCCACATCGGCACTAGGGATCCAGTTCTTC,CASSPTSALGIQFF
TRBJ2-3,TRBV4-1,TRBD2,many,TGCGCCAGCAGCTTTCGGGGACTAGCGGGGGGGGAAGATACGCAGTATTTT,CASSFRGLAGGEDTQYF
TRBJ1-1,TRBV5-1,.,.,TGCGCCAGCAGCTCCCTCGGGGTAGATACTGAAGCTTTCTTT,CASSSLGVDTEAFF
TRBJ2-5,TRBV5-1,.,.,TGCGCCAGCAGGGCTATGAGGGAGACCCAGTACTTC,CASRAMRETQYF
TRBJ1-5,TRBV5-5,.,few,TGTGCCAGCAGCAGCGCGCCCGGGCAGCCCCAGCATTTT,CASSSAPGQPQHF
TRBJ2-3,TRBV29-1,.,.,TGCAGCGTTGAGGGGGGCCGGGACAGATACGTAGATACGCAGTATTTT,CSVEGGRDRYVDTQYF
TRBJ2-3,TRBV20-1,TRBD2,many,TGCAGTGCATCTAGCCAAGCGGGGGGACAGCAGTATTTT,CSASSQAGGQQYF
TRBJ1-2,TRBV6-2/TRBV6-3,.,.,TGTGCCAGCGGTCCACCCCCAGTACGGGCGGCAAGGGGCTACACCTTC,CASGPPPVRAARGYTF
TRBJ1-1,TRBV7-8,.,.,TGTGCCAGCAGCCCCCATGAGGCGAAGAACACTGAAGCTTTCTTT,CASSPHEAKNTEAFF
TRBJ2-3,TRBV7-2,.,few,TGTGCCAGCAGCTTAGTACTAGCCCGAGGAGATACGCAGTATTTT,CASSLVLARGDTQYF
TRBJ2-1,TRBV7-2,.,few,TGTGCCAGCAGCTCCCTCCTAGTTACCAATGAGCAGTTCTTC,CASSSLLVTNEQFF
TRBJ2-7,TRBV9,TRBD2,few,TGTGCCAGCAGCGTGGGACTAGCTCCCGAGCAGTACTTC,CASSVGLAPEQYF
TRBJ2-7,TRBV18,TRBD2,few,TGTGCCAGCTCACCCAGCCAGCGGGACTACGAGCAGTACTTC,CASSPSQRDYEQYF
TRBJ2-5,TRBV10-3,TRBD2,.,TGTGCCATCAGTGATTTAGCGGGGGGCAACAATGAGCAGTACTTC,CAISDLAGGNNEQYF
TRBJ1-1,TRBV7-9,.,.,TGTGCCAGCAGCCAGACAGGATTCACTGAAGCTTTCTTT,CASSQTGFTEAFF
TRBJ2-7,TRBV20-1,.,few,TGCAGTGTCTCCCGGGGGGCCTCCTACGAGCAGTACTTC,CSVSRGASYEQYF
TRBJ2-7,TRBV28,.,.,TGTGCCAGCAGTCCCCGGGGACGGATTAGCTCCTACGAGCAGTACTTC,CASSPRGRISSYEQYF
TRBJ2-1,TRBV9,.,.,TGTGCCAGCACCTCTTCCGCGGGTGAGCAGTTCTTC,CASTSSAGEQFF
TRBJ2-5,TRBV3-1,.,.,TGTGCCAGCAGCGGAACTCCAGGGGCCCAAGAGACCCAGTACTTC,CASSGTPGAQETQYF
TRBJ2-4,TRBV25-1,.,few,TGTGCCAGTAGTACAGTGCGCCTTCAGTACTTC,CASSTVRLQYF
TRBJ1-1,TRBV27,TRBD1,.,TGTGCCAGCAGTCATCGGGGAGGGGGCGGCACTGAAGCTTTCTTT,CASSHRGGGGTEAFF
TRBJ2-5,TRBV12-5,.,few,TGTGCTAGTGGCCGCGGTGTAATGGAGCAAGAGACCCAGTACTTC,CASGRGVMEQETQYF